This TCR beta chain was sequenced for a study of blood T cell repertoires in COVID-19. Turning to the study itself: COVID-19 samples collected from the United States, Italy and Spain covered acute and convalescent phases.

Method: immunoSEQ multiplex PCR; TCRdb's copy keeps in-frame clones and lacks some. This table holds under 450,000 clones, about nine tenths found once. V was pared by 4 bases and J by 2 bases, with 15 bases between. The CDR3 sequence is 16 residues long. CDR1 is SGDLS, CDR2 YYNGEE, per germline. The chain carries TRBV9 and TRBJ1-4; D possibly corresponds to TRBD1 (6 bases). This TCR derives from a woman aged 50 to 65 with COVID-19, enrolled during active disease. Sample: peripheral blood. Here the CDR3 reads CASSPRSQGTNEKLFF. Here the CDR3 DNA reads TGTGCCAGCAGCCCGCGGAGTCAGGGGACTAATGAAAAACTGTTTTTT.